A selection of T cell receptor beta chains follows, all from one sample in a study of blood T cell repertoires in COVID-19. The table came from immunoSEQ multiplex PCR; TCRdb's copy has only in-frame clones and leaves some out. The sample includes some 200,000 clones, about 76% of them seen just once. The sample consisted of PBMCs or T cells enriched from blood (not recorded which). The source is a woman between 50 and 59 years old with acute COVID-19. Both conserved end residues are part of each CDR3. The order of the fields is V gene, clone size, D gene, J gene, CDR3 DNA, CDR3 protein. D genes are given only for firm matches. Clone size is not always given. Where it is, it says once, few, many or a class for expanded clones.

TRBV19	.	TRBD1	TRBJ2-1	TGTGCCAGTAGAGTGACAGGGCCCCACAATGAGCAGTTCTTC	CASRVTGPHNEQFF
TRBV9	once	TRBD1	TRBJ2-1	TGTGCCAGCAGCCCCGATCAGGGGGCCGGGGTGAATGAGCAGTTCTTC	CASSPDQGAGVNEQFF
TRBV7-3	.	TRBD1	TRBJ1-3	TGTGCCAGCAGCTTGGGAAGACAGGGGAGCGGAAACACCATATATTTT	CASSLGRQGSGNTIYF
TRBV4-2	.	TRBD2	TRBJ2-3	TGTGCCAGCAGCCACGAGAGACTAGCGGGAGGGTCAGATACGCAGTATTTT	CASSHERLAGGSDTQYF
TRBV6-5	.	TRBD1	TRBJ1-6	TGTGCCAGCAGGACAGGGTTTTCACCCCTCCACTTT	CASRTGFSPLHF
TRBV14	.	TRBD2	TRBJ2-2	TGTGCCAGCAGTCAACCGGGGGGGTTCGCCGGGGAGCTGTTTTTT	CASSQPGGFAGELFF
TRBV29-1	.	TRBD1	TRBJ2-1	TGCAGCGTTGAAGTGGGACAGGGGGTGGGGTACAATGAGCAGTTCTTC	CSVEVGQGVGYNEQFF
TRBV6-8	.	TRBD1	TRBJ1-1	TGTGCCAGCAGACGGCGCCGGGACAGTCCCGATTATGGAACTGAAGCTTTCTTT	CASRRRRDSPDYGTEAFF
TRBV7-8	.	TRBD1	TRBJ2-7	TGTGCCAGCAGCCGACAGAGACAGGGAAGCGAGCAGTACTTC	CASSRQRQGSEQYF
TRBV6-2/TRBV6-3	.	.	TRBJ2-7	TGTGCCAGCAGTTACTCAGGGGCGGGGTCCTACGAGCAGTACTTC	CASSYSGAGSYEQYF
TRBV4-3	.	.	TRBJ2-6	TGCGCCAGCAGCCAATCGTACGGGGCTGGGGCCAACGTCCTGACTTTC	CASSQSYGAGANVLTF
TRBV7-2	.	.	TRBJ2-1	TGTGCCAGCAGCTTAGTCCTAGCCAGCAATGAGCAGTTCTTC	CASSLVLASNEQFF
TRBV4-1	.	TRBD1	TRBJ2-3	TGCGCCAGCAGCCATAGGGGACAGACACCATCAGATACGCAGTATTTT	CASSHRGQTPSDTQYF
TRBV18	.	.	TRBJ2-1	TGTGCCAGCTCACCGAACGTAGGGGTTGAGCAGTTCTTC	CASSPNVGVEQFF
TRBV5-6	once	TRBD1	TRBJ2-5	TGTGCCAGCAGCACTGGACAGGGTATTCAAGAGACCCAGTACTTC	CASSTGQGIQETQYF
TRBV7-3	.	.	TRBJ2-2	TGTGCCAGCAGCCCCTTTAGTAGCACCGGGGAGCTGTTTTTT	CASSPFSSTGELFF
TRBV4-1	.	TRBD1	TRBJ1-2	TGCGCCAGCAGCTCGACAGGGAGCGGCTATGGCTACACCTTC	CASSSTGSGYGYTF
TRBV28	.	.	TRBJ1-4	TGTGCCAGCAGTACTCGGGGGGCAACTAATGAAAAACTGTTTTTT	CASSTRGATNEKLFF
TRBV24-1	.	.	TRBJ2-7	TGTGCCACCAGTGACCGCGGGCCTTTCTCCTACGAGCAGTACTTC	CATSDRGPFSYEQYF
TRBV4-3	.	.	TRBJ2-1	TGCGCCAGCAGCCAAGATCCCAGGGTTGGCATGCACAATGAGCAGTTCTTC	CASSQDPRVGMHNEQFF
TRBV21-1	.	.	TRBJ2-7	TGTGCCAGCAGCATCCCGGCTAGGAATTCCTACGAGCAGTACTTC	CASSIPARNSYEQYF
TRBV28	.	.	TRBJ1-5	TGTGCCAGCAGTTTATGGGGGGGGGCCGGGAATCAGCCCCAGCATTTT	CASSLWGGAGNQPQHF
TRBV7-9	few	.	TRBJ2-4	TGTGCCAGCAGCTTATCCGGGGGTCTAAACATTCAGTACTTC	CASSLSGGLNIQYF
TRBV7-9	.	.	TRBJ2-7	TGTGCCAGCAGCCCGGGTTTTACGGTGGAGCAGTACTTC	CASSPGFTVEQYF
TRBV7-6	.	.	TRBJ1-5	TGTGCCAGCAGCCCCGGGGGGTACAATAGCAATCAGCCCCAGCATTTT	CASSPGGYNSNQPQHF
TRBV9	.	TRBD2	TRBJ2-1	TGTGCCAGCAGCCCCGGACTAGCGGCCAATGAGCAGTTCTTC	CASSPGLAANEQFF
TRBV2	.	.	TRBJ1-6	TGTGCCAGCAAACTGGGCAGTAATTCACCCCTCCACTTT	CASKLGSNSPLHF
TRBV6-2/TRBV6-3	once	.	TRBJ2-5	TGTGCCAGCAGTTACTCTGCCCTACAAGAGACCCAGTACTTC	CASSYSALQETQYF
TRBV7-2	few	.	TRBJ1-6	TGTGCCAGCAGTACCGTGCGGGGGACGGCCAATTCACCCCTCCACTTT	CASSTVRGTANSPLHF
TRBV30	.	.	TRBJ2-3	TGTGCCTGGAGCCGGACTGCTACAGATACGCAGTATTTT	CAWSRTATDTQYF
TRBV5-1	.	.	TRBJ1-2	TGCGCCAGCAGCTTGGGAACCGGGCAGAGGGACACCTTC	CASSLGTGQRDTF
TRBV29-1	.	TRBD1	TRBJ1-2	TGCAGCGTTGTGACAGGGATAAACTATGGCTACACCTTC	CSVVTGINYGYTF
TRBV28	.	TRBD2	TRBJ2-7	TGTGCCAGCAGTTTACTCCTCACTAGCGGGGGACCCTACGAGCAGTACTTC	CASSLLLTSGGPYEQYF
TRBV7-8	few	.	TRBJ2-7	TGTGCCAGCAGCTTAGTGGGGTTGGCGGGGAGCTCCTACGAGCAGTACTTC	CASSLVGLAGSSYEQYF
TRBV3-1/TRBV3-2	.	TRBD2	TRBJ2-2	TGTGCCAGCAGCCAAGTCTCGGAGCGGGATTTCGGCGGGGAGCTGTTTTTT	CASSQVSERDFGGELFF
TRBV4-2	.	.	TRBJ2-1	TGTGCCAGCAGCCAAGATCTCCGGGGGAACTACAATGAGCAGTTCTTC	CASSQDLRGNYNEQFF
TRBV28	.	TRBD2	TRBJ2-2	TGTGCCAGCCGCGGGAGGCCCCCCCAGAGCGGGGAGCTGTTTTTT	CASRGRPPQSGELFF
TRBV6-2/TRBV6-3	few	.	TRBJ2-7	TGTGCCAGCAGTTATTCTCCAGGGATCTACGAGCAGTACTTC	CASSYSPGIYEQYF
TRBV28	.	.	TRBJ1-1	TGTGCCAGCAGGGGACTATTTGAAGCTTTCTTT	CASRGLFEAFF
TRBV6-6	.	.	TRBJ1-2	TGTGCCAGCAGGCGGGGCAGACAAGTTAACTATGGCTACACCTTC	CASRRGRQVNYGYTF
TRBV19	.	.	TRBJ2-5	TGTGCCAGTAGTATGGATACTAGTGTTCTGGGAGAGACCCAGTACTTC	CASSMDTSVLGETQYF
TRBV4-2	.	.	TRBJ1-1	TGTGCCAGCAGCCAAGCGGCGGTTGACACTGAAGCTTTCTTT	CASSQAAVDTEAFF
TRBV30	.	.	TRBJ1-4	TGTGCCTGGAGTACCGGGAACGAGAAAAAACTGTTTTTT	CAWSTGNEKKLFF
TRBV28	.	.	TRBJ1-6	TGTGCCAGCAGAGCCCGTCAGGGTAAATCCTATAATTCACCCCTCCACTTT	CASRARQGKSYNSPLHF
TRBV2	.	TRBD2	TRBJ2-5	TGTGCCAGCAGTGAACCAGCGGGAGGCTACTTC	CASSEPAGGYF
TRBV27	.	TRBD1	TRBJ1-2	TGTGCCAGCAGGAGGGACAGGGCCTATGGCTACACCTTC	CASRRDRAYGYTF
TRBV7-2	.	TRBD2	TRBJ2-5	TGTGCCAGCAGCCTAGGGGCGGGGGGCGCTTACCAAGAGACCCAGTACTTC	CASSLGAGGAYQETQYF